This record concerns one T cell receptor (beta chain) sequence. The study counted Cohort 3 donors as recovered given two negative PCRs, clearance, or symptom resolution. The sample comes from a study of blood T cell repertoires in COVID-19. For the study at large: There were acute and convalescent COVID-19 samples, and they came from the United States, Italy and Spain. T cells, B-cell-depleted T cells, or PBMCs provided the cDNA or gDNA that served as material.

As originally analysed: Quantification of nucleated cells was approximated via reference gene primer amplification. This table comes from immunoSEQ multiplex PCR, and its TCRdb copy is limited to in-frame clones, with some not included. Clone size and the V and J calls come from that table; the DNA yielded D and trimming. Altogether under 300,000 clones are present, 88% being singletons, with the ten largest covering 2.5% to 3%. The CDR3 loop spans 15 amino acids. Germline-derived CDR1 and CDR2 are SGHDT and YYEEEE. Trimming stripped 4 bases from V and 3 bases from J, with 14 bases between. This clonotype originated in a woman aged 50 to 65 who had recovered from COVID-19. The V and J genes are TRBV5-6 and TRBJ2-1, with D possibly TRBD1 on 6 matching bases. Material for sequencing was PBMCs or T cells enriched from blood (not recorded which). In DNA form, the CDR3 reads TGTGCCAGCAGCCCTGTAGGGGACAACTACAATGAGCAGTTCTTC. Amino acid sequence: CASSPVGDNYNEQFF.